One and the same sample provided the 14 T cell receptor beta chains below, sequenced in a study of cytomegalovirus exposure and HLA in healthy donors. With 60 Vbeta and 13 Jbeta primers, the PCR was carried out. The protocol was immunoSEQ multiplex PCR, while the TCRdb copy is restricted to in-frame clones and leaves out a portion. The sample yields over 110,000 clones, about 79% seen once. Material for sequencing was PBMCs. These receptor sequences come from a male donor in good health and CMV-seronegative.

This clone showed up just once. The chain employs TRBV9 and TRBJ1-3, with 9 bases aligning to TRBD1. The V segment lost 4 bases and the J segment 8 bases; nucleotides outside the gene matches: 10. The CDR3 is 15 residues long. Germline V gene sequence: CDR1 SGDLS, CDR2 YYNGEE. The CDR3 loop is CASSFTGTGRDTIYF. The DNA for the CDR3 is TGTGCCAGCAGCTTTACCGGGACAGGGAGGGACACCATATATTTT.

This clone was counted once. V is TRBV27 and J is TRBJ1-5; unclear D gene. Germline V gene sequence: CDR1 MNHEY, CDR2 SMNVEV (reference sequence). The V end lost 3 bases, the J end lost 15 bases, and 12 bases lay between the germline ends. The CDR3 length is 11 residues. The DNA of the CDR3 is TGTGCCAGCAGTTTCGCGGGTTCCTGGCATTTT. Protein: CASSFAGSWHF.

The chain couples TRBV30 to TRBJ1-3; a weak D match, TRBD1 (6 bases). CDR1 and CDR2 from the germline V gene are GTSNPN and SVGIG (reference sequence). The length of the CDR3 is 17 residues. Trimming took 5 bases from V and 2 from J, leaving 22 bases between them. CDR3 sequence (DNA): TGTGCCTGGGAGCTTGGACAGCTCGGACTCCCTGGAAACACCATATATTTT. It codes for CAWELGQLGLPGNTIYF.

This clone was detected once. The genes are TRBV7-9 and TRBJ2-1; 10 bases are a match to TRBD1. V lost 4 bases to trimming and J lost 1 base; unmatched junction nucleotides: 1. This CDR3 region has 15 residues. The germline V gene encodes CDR1 SEHNR and CDR2 FQNEAQ (reference sequence). The CDR3 DNA reads TGTGCCAGCAGCTGGGGACAGGGGTCCTACAATGAGCAGTTCTTC. Protein sequence: CASSWGQGSYNEQFF.

CDR3 DNA: TGTGCCTGGGACAGGGGGATAGATCAGCCCCAGCATTTT. Its translation: CAWDRGIDQPQHF. The chain links TRBV30 to TRBJ1-5, with TRBD1 matching over 9 bases. J lost 5 bases, V lost 5 bases, and 4 bases had no gene match. Germline V gene lookup returns CDR1 GTSNPN and CDR2 SVGIG (reference sequence). This CDR3 has 13 amino acids.

This clone was seen once. The chain is built from TRBV19 and TRBJ2-5; 7 bases line up with TRBD2. The CDR3 length is 14 residues. J gave up 5 bases and V 3 bases, and 6 bases lay outside the gene matches. Germline CDR1 LNHDA, CDR2 SQIVND (reference sequence). CDR3 protein: CASSIGGGFETQYF. Written as DNA, the CDR3 is TGTGCCAGTAGTATTGGGGGAGGGTTCGAGACCCAGTACTTC.

The CDR3 DNA follows: TGTGCCAGCAGTCCTAGACAGGGCGAGCAGTCTAACTATGGCTACACCTTC. It encodes CASSPRQGEQSNYGYTF. The chain couples TRBV7-9 to TRBJ1-2; the match to TRBD1 covers 7 bases. V gave up 6 bases and J gave up 0 bases; unmatched junction bases: 13. CDR1 and CDR2 (germline): SEHNR, FQNEAQ (reference sequence). The CDR3 is 17 residues long.

This clone was detected only a few times. The same CDR3 can be traced to other DNA sequences in this sample. The V gene is TRBV19, the J gene TRBJ2-7, with 11 bases fitting TRBD1. Germline V gene data show CDR1 as LNHDA and CDR2 as SQIVND (reference sequence). With V trimmed by 5 bases and J by 3 bases, 3 bases remained unmatched. CDR3 length equals 14 residues. CDR3 coding DNA: TGTGCCAGTAGTCCCGGGACAGGGGGCTACGAGCAGTACTTC. Translating it yields CASSPGTGGYEQYF. Together with reference TRBV19 and TRBJ2-7, the CDR3 gives the full variable domain: DGGITQSPKYLFRKEGQNVTLSCEQNLNHDAMYWYRQDPGQGLRLIYYSQIVNDFQKGDIAEGYSVSREKKESFPLTVTSAQKNPTAFYLCASSPGTGGYEQYFGPGTRLTVT.

This clone has a handful of counts. This chain links TRBV5-4 with TRBJ2-5; the D gene is possibly TRBD1 (6 bases). The ends were cut back, 0 bases at V and 1 base at J, with 10 bases in the middle. The CDR3 sequence is 15 residues long. The germline gives CDR1 SGHNT, CDR2 YYREEE (reference sequence). The CDR3 protein is CASSLVGDTQETQYF. CDR3 DNA sequence: TGTGCCAGCAGCTTGGTAGGGGACACCCAAGAGACCCAGTACTTC.

This chain joins TRBV21-1 and TRBJ1-1. TRBV21-1 is assigned pseudogene status. This CDR3 spans 11 amino acids. The DNA for the CDR3 is TGTGCCAGCAGCCAACTCGCTGAAGCTTTCTTT. Its protein is CASSQLAEAFF.

This chain connects TRBV7-9 to TRBJ2-7; no clear D. The V end lost 7 bases, the J end lost 3 bases, and 10 bases lay between the germline ends. The germline gives CDR1 SEHNR, CDR2 FQNEAQ (reference sequence). The CDR3 loop spans 12 amino acids. The chain's CDR3 is CASTYLDYEQYF. The CDR3 DNA follows: TGTGCCAGCACTTATTTAGACTACGAGCAGTACTTC. The variable domain in full, completed from reference TRBV7-9 and TRBJ2-7, reads DTGVSQNPRHKITKRGQNVTFRCDPISEHNRLYWYRQTLGQGPEFLTYFQNEAQLEKSRLLSDRFSAERPKGSFSTLEIQRTEQGDSAMYLCASTYLDYEQYFGPGTRLTVT.

The chain has TRBV9 and TRBJ2-7; weak D call: TRBD1 (6 bases). There are 14 residues in the CDR3. Germline CDR1 is SGDLS and CDR2 is YYNGEE. Deletions cut 7 bases from V and 3 bases from J, with 17 bases between. Here the CDR3 reads CASGPRQDHYEQYF. The CDR3, as DNA: TGTGCCAGCGGGCCTAGACAGGACCACTACGAGCAGTACTTC.

This clone was detected a few times. This rearrangement joins TRBV27 to TRBJ2-5, with D maybe TRBD2 (6 bases). The CDR3 spans 16 residues. Trimming took off 2 bases at V and 4 bases at J, with 17 bases between the two ends. Germline-derived CDR1 and CDR2 are MNHEY and SMNVEV (reference sequence). The CDR3 sequence is CASSLDGGYSRETQYF. For the CDR3, the DNA is TGTGCCAGCAGTTTAGACGGGGGTTATAGTAGAGAGACCCAGTACTTC.

This chain links TRBV5-4 with TRBJ2-7; perhaps TRBD1 as D (6 bases). The CDR3 runs to 13 residues. Trimming left V 5 bases short and J 2 bases short, with 11 bases between. The germline V gene has CDR1 SGHNT and CDR2 YYREEE (reference sequence). The CDR3, as DNA: TGTGCCAGCAGTTCGACAGGCCCCTACGAGCAGTACTTC. This translates into CASSSTGPYEQYF.